This entry lists 19 T cell receptor beta chains sequenced from one sample in a study of blood T cell repertoires in COVID-19. Assay used: immunoSEQ multiplex PCR; TCRdb lists only in-frame clones, some missing. The sample lists about 180,000 clones; about 88% were seen once. Sequenced: peripheral blood. These receptors all come from a man in his late teens or twenties who had recovered from COVID-19.

The genes are TRBV18 and TRBJ1-3, with D hard to call. Deletions cut 2 bases from V and 0 bases from J, with 14 bases between. Per the germline V gene, CDR1 is KGHSH and CDR2 is LQKENI. This CDR3 has 17 residues. CDR3 region: CASSPLEASSSGNTIYF. The CDR3 DNA reads TGTGCCAGCTCACCATTGGAGGCCTCAAGCTCTGGAAACACCATATATTTT.

V gene TRBV2 combines with J gene TRBJ1-1; D may be TRBD1 (6 bases). CDR3 length equals 14 residues. Per the germline V gene, CDR1 is SNHLY and CDR2 is FYNNEI. V was shortened by 6 bases and J by 1 base, with 12 bases between the two germline ends. The CDR3 reads CASRATTGNTEAFF. CDR3 sequence (DNA): TGTGCCAGCAGGGCTACGACAGGGAACACTGAAGCTTTCTTT.

The chain joins TRBV19 to TRBJ2-3; a possible D gene is TRBD1 (5 bases). CDR3 size: 15 residues. Trimming took 3 bases from V and 6 from J, leaving 16 bases between them. CDR1 and CDR2 (germline): LNHDA, SQIVND (reference sequence). The CDR3: CASSISRVGTDTQYF. For the CDR3, the DNA is TGTGCCAGTAGTATTAGCAGGGTCGGTACGGATACGCAGTATTTT.

The chain has TRBV4-1 and TRBJ2-6; 9 nucleotides align to TRBD1. The germline V gene encodes CDR1 MGHRA and CDR2 YSYEKL. With V trimmed by 3 bases and J by 0 bases, 9 bases remained unmatched. The CDR3 is made up of 19 amino acids. This chain's CDR3 is CASSHGTGPSSSGANVLTF. The CDR3 DNA sequence: TGCGCCAGCAGCCACGGGACAGGGCCTTCGAGCTCTGGGGCCAACGTCCTGACTTTC.

This chain joins TRBV9 and TRBJ2-5; 8 nucleotides align to TRBD2. The germline V gene encodes CDR1 SGDLS and CDR2 YYNGEE. CDR3 size: 16 residues. V was pared by 1 base and J by 2 bases, with 7 bases of the junction left unmatched. The DNA for the CDR3 is TGTGCCAGCAGCGTACGGCCTAGCGGGTTACAAGAGACCCAGTACTTC. Translated, it gives CASSVRPSGLQETQYF.

Comments on this clone: Relative to the germline gene, one junction end is altered; a read error may explain this. The chain recombines TRBV9 with TRBJ2-5, with a tentative D call TRBD2 (5 bases). Per germline, CDR1 SGDLS and CDR2 YYNGEE. The CDR3 is 15 amino acids. The CDR3: CASSVDGAVQGTQYF. DNA for the CDR3: TGTGCCAGCAGCGTAGATGGAGCGGTCCAAGGGACCCAGTACTTC.

The rearrangement uses TRBV6-1 and TRBJ2-3; D call uncertain. V lost 4 bases, J lost 4 bases, and 24 bases lay in between. CDR3 length: 18 amino acids. Germline V gene data show CDR1 as MNHNS and CDR2 as SASEGT. In DNA form, the CDR3 reads TGTGCCAGCAGTGTTCGGGTCCCCTGGCCCTCCAACCCAGATACGCAGTATTTT. It yields the protein CASSVRVPWPSNPDTQYF.

The chain has TRBV11-2 and TRBJ1-4, with a tentative D call TRBD1 (5 bases). CDR1 is SGHAT, CDR2 FQNNGV, per germline. V dropped 1 base and J dropped 5 bases, with 14 bases sitting between them. This CDR3 has 16 amino acids. CDR3 coding DNA: TGTGCCAGCAGCTTAGCGGTCGGCAGGGTAAATGAAAAACTGTTTTTT. Amino acids: CASSLAVGRVNEKLFF.

The CDR3 loop reads CASSPRVVGSSYEQYF. Here the CDR3 DNA reads TGTGCCAGCAGCCCAAGGGTAGTCGGGAGCTCCTACGAGCAGTACTTC. The rearrangement uses TRBV7-2 and TRBJ2-7; perhaps TRBD2 as D (6 bases). Germline assignment: CDR1 SGHTA and CDR2 FQGNSA. The CDR3 runs 16 residues. V gave up 5 bases and J gave up 0 bases, with 17 bases separating them.

V usage is TRBV29-1 and J usage is TRBJ1-2, with D unresolved. This CDR3 is 12 amino acids long. V was trimmed by 4 bases and J by 7 bases, leaving 13 bases between them. Germline V gives CDR1 SQVTM, CDR2 ANQGSEA. The DNA of the CDR3 is TGCAGCGTTGTCAGCTTGGCGGGTGGCTACACCTTC. Its protein product is CSVVSLAGGYTF. The variable domain in full, completed from reference TRBV29-1 and TRBJ1-2, reads SAVISQKPSRDICQRGTSLTIQCQVDSQVTMMFWYRQQPGQSLTLIATANQGSEATYESGFVIDKFPISRPNLTFSTLTVSNMSPEDSSIYLCSVVSLAGGYTFGSGTRLTVV.

CDR3 coding DNA: TGTGCCAGTAGTGTCGACAGGCGTACTTTCTATGGCTACACCTTC. As protein: CASSVDRRTFYGYTF. The chain couples TRBV19 to TRBJ1-2, with D possibly TRBD1 on 6 matching bases. Per germline, CDR1 LNHDA and CDR2 SQIVND (reference sequence). The V gene lost 5 bases and the J gene lost 4 bases, with 17 bases spanning the gap. The CDR3 runs to 15 residues.

This sequence joins TRBV19 and TRBJ2-1, with D possibly matching TRBD2 (6 bases). Germline loops: CDR1 LNHDA, CDR2 SQIVND (reference sequence). The CDR3 has 14 residues. V was shortened by 10 bases and J by 0 bases, with 13 bases between the two germline ends. The CDR3 coding sequence is TGTGCCACGGAGGCTAGCGCCTCCTACAATGAGCAGTTCTTC. This gives the protein CATEASASYNEQFF.

This clone was seen once. V is TRBV6-5 and J is TRBJ2-1, with 13 bases matching TRBD2. V lost 5 bases and J lost 7; bases outside the gene matches: 5. The germline CDR1 and CDR2 sequences are MNHEY and SVGAGI. The CDR3 length is 15 residues. CDR3 protein: CASSRTSGSLNEQFF. CDR3 DNA: TGTGCCAGCAGTCGGACTAGCGGGAGCCTAAATGAGCAGTTCTTC.

This chain links TRBV27 with TRBJ2-7; 7 bases line up with TRBD2. This CDR3 spans 14 amino acids. After removal of 4 bases from V and 3 bases from J, the junction contained 6 bases not matched to a gene. CDR1 is MNHEY, CDR2 SMNVEV, per germline (reference sequence). CDR3 residues: CASSYSSGFYEQYF. The CDR3 DNA reads as TGTGCCAGCAGTTATAGTAGCGGGTTCTACGAGCAGTACTTC.

The rearrangement uses TRBV12-3 or TRBV12-4 and TRBJ1-2; a possible D gene is TRBD1 (6 bases). This CDR3 is 13 amino acids long. Trimming cost V 3 bases and J 6 bases, with 11 bases left between them. The CDR3 nucleotides read TGTGCCAGCAGTTTGACAGGTTCGGATGGCTACACCTTC. Protein product: CASSLTGSDGYTF.

The chain carries TRBV5-4 and TRBJ1-2, with 10 bases fitting TRBD1. Germline values: CDR1 SGHNT, CDR2 YYREEE (reference sequence). V lost 4 bases and J lost 2; bases outside the gene matches: 8. CDR3 length: 16 amino acids. CDR3 DNA sequence: TGTGCCAGCAGCCCAGACAGGGGGCGTAAAAACTATGGCTACACCTTC. Its translation: CASSPDRGRKNYGYTF.

The rearrangement links TRBV7-9 to TRBJ2-2; 10 nucleotides agree with TRBD2. The CDR3 sequence is 15 residues long. Trimming removed 7 bases from V and 5 bases from J; junction bases left unmatched: 7. Germline lookup yields CDR1 SEHNR and CDR2 FQNEAQ (reference sequence). DNA for the CDR3: TGTGCCAGCAACCTAGCGGGAGTTTGGACCGGGGAGCTGTTTTTT. Translated: CASNLAGVWTGELFF. Full variable domain (outside the CDR3, taken from reference TRBV7-9 and TRBJ2-2): DTGVSQNPRHKITKRGQNVTFRCDPISEHNRLYWYRQTLGQGPEFLTYFQNEAQLEKSRLLSDRFSAERPKGSFSTLEIQRTEQGDSAMYLCASNLAGVWTGELFFGEGSRLTVL.

The V call is TRBV28, the J call TRBJ1-3; D is unresolved. Germline values: CDR1 MDHEN, CDR2 SYDVKM. The CDR3 has 15 residues. The germline V and J ends were trimmed by 6 bases and 0 bases, with 12 bases remaining between them. CDR3 loop: CASRYTQLSGNTIYF. CDR3 DNA sequence: TGTGCCAGCAGGTATACGCAACTCTCTGGAAACACCATATATTTT.

The chain uses TRBV24-1 and TRBJ2-1; the D is unclear. Germline values: CDR1 KGHDR, CDR2 SFDVKD. V gave up 0 bases and J gave up 7 bases, with 3 bases separating them. The CDR3 covers 12 residues. The CDR3 DNA is TGTGCCACCAGTGATTTGCTAAATGAGCAGTTCTTC. Protein product: CATSDLLNEQFF.